The rows below give T cell receptor beta chains drawn from one sample of a study of T-cell reconstitution after alpha-beta-depleted transplantation in children. TCRdb re-derived calls from the PCR reads in MiXCR, one entry per CDR3 protein. The repertoire holds approximately 300,000 distinct CDR3 sequences, with 11% as singletons. The source was peripheral blood, collected 180 days after TCRalphabeta/CD19-depleted stem cell transplant. The source of these receptors is a male patient aged 2-9 years who had a stem cell transplant for chronic granulomatous disease, so the T cells may come from the graft donor. CDR3s include the opening cysteine and the closing phenylalanine or tryptophan. The order of the fields is V gene, D gene, clone size, J gene, CDR3 DNA, CDR3 protein. A D gene is named only where the DNA matches it firmly. Not every row has a clone size; where given, it reads once, few, many or a size class.

V gene: TRBV9
D gene: -
clone size: many
J gene: TRBJ2-5
CDR3 DNA: TGTGCCAGCAGCGCAACGGGGTTGGGGCAAGAGACCCAGTACTTC
CDR3 protein: CASSATGLGQETQYF

V gene: TRBV5-1
D gene: TRBD1
clone size: many
J gene: TRBJ1-2
CDR3 DNA: TGCGCCAGCACCGCGTCAGGGGGTCCTAACTATGGCTACACCTTC
CDR3 protein: CASTASGGPNYGYTF

V gene: TRBV5-5
D gene: -
clone size: -
J gene: TRBJ2-2
CDR3 DNA: TGTGCCAGCAATGGCCGGAACACCGGGGAGCCGTTTTTT
CDR3 protein: CASNGRNTGEPFF

V gene: TRBV12-3/TRBV12-4
D gene: TRBD2
clone size: many
J gene: TRBJ2-5
CDR3 DNA: TGTGCCAGCAGCCCCAGGCGGGGGGGGTGGGAGACCCAGTACTTC
CDR3 protein: CASSPRRGGWETQYF

V gene: TRBV10-2
D gene: -
clone size: -
J gene: TRBJ2-7
CDR3 DNA: TGCGCCAGCACCCTAGGGGCGCTCCTGTACTTC
CDR3 protein: CASTLGALLYF

V gene: TRBV12-3/TRBV12-4
D gene: -
clone size: many
J gene: TRBJ1-5
CDR3 DNA: TGTGCCAGCAGTTTCGGGCAGGGTGGCCAGCCCCAGCATTTT
CDR3 protein: CASSFGQGGQPQHF

V gene: TRBV6-5
D gene: -
clone size: few
J gene: TRBJ2-2
CDR3 DNA: TGTGCCAGCAGTTACTCGATCGGGGAGCTGTTTTTT
CDR3 protein: CASSYSIGELFF

V gene: TRBV2
D gene: TRBD2
clone size: many
J gene: TRBJ2-2
CDR3 DNA: TGTGCCAGCAGTGAAGTCAGCGGGAGTTTCACCGGGGAGCTGTTTTTT
CDR3 protein: CASSEVSGSFTGELFF

V gene: TRBV20-1
D gene: -
clone size: many
J gene: TRBJ1-6
CDR3 DNA: TGCAGTGCTAGAGATCGGTTGAAGAGCTCCTATAATTCACCCCTCCACTTT
CDR3 protein: CSARDRLKSSYNSPLHF

V gene: TRBV20-1
D gene: -
clone size: few
J gene: TRBJ2-7
CDR3 DNA: TGCAGTGCTAGAGAGACAAAAACCTACGAGCAGTACTTC
CDR3 protein: CSARETKTYEQYF

V gene: TRBV11-1
D gene: TRBD2
clone size: many
J gene: TRBJ2-5
CDR3 DNA: TGTGCCAGCAGCTTAATCTCCTGGACTAGCGGGGGTTACCAAGAGACCCAGTACTTC
CDR3 protein: CASSLISWTSGGYQETQYF

V gene: TRBV18
D gene: -
clone size: many
J gene: TRBJ2-6
CDR3 DNA: TGTGCCAGCTCTCTCGACCCCGTGTCTGGGGCCAACGTCCTGACTTTC
CDR3 protein: CASSLDPVSGANVLTF

V gene: TRBV4-1
D gene: -
clone size: many
J gene: TRBJ2-1
CDR3 DNA: TGCGCCAGCAGCCAAGTAGGGGGAGGGAAGCAGTTCTTC
CDR3 protein: CASSQVGGGKQFF